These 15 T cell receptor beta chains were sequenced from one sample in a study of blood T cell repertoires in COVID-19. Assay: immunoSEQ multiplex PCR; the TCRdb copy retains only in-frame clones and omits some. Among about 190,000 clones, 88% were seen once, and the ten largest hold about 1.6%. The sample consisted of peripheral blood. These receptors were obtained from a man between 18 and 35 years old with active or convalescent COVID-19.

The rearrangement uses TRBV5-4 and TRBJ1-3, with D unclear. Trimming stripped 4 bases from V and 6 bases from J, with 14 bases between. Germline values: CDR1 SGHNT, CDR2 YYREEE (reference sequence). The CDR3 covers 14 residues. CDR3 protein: CASSPAGNQNTIYF. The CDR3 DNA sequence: TGTGCCAGCAGCCCGGCGGGTAACCAAAACACCATATATTTT.

DNA of the CDR3: TGTGCCAGCAGCGAACGCTACAGGGCTCAGGCCGGAAACACCATATATTTT. This gives the protein CASSERYRAQAGNTIYF. This rearrangement joins TRBV7-6 to TRBJ1-3; maybe TRBD1 (6 bases). Germline loops: CDR1 SGHVS, CDR2 FNYEAQ. The V and J ends lost 5 bases and 4 bases respectively, with 21 bases between them. This CDR3 region has 17 residues. The full variable domain, completed using reference TRBV7-6 and TRBJ1-3, is GAGVSQSPRYKVTKRGQDVALRCDPISGHVSLYWYRQALGQGPEFLTYFNYEAQQDKSGLPNDRFSAERPEGSISTLTIQRTEQRDSAMYRCASSERYRAQAGNTIYFGEGSWLTVV.

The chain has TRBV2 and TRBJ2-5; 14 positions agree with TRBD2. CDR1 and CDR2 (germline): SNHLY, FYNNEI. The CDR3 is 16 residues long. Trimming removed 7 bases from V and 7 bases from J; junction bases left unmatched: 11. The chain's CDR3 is CASTYTGTSGSGTQYF. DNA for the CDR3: TGTGCCAGCACCTACACCGGGACTAGCGGGAGCGGGACCCAGTACTTC.

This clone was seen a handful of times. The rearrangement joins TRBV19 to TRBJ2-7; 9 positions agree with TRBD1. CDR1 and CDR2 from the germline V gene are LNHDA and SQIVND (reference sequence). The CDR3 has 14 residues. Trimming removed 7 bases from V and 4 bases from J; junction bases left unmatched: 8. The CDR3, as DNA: TGTGCCAGTAAGATAGGACAGGGGAGTTACGAGCAGTACTTC. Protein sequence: CASKIGQGSYEQYF.

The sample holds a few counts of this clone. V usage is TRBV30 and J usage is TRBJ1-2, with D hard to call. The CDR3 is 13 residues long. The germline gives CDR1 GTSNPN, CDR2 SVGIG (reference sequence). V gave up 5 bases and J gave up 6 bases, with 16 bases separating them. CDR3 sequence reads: CAWDSLGGHGYTF. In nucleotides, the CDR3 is TGTGCCTGGGACTCCCTCGGAGGACATGGCTACACCTTC.

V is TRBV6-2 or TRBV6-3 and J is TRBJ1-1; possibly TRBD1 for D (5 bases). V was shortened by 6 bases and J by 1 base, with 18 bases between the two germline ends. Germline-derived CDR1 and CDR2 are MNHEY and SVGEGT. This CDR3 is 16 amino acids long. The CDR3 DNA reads TGTGCCAGCAGCAACGGTGGGGGGGGAAAGAACACTGAAGCTTTCTTT. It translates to CASSNGGGGKNTEAFF.

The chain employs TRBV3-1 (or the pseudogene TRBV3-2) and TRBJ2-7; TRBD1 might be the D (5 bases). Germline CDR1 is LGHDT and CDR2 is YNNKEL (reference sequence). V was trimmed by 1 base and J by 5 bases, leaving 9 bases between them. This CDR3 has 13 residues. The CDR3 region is CASSQVPGNEQYF. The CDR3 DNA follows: TGTGCCAGCAGCCAAGTTCCAGGGAACGAGCAGTACTTC.

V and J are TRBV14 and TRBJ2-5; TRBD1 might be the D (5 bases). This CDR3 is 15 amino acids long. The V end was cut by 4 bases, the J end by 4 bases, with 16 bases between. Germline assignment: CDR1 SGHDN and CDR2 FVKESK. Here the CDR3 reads CASSRGVWARETQYF. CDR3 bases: TGTGCCAGCAGCCGGGGCGTCTGGGCGCGAGAGACCCAGTACTTC.

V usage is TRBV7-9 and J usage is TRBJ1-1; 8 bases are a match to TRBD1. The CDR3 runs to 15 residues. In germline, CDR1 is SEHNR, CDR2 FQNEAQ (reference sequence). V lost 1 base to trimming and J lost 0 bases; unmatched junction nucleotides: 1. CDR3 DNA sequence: TGTGCCAGCAGCTTAGGGGGACAGGTGAACACTGAAGCTTTCTTT. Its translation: CASSLGGQVNTEAFF. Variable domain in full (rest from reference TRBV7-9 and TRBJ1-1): DTGVSQNPRHKITKRGQNVTFRCDPISEHNRLYWYRQTLGQGPEFLTYFQNEAQLEKSRLLSDRFSAERPKGSFSTLEIQRTEQGDSAMYLCASSLGGQVNTEAFFGQGTRLTVV.

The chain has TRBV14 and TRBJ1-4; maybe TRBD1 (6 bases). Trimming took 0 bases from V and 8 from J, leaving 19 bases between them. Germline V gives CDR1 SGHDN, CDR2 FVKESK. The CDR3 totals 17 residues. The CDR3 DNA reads TGTGCCAGCAGCCAAGACCCCGGGACAACCTGGGGAGAAAAACTGTTTTTT. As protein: CASSQDPGTTWGEKLFF. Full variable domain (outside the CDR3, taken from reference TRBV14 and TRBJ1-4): EAGVTQFPSHSVIEKGQTVTLRCDPISGHDNLYWYRRVMGKEIKFLLHFVKESKQDESGMPNNRFLAERTGGTYSTLKVQPAELEDSGVYFCASSQDPGTTWGEKLFFGSGTQLSVL.

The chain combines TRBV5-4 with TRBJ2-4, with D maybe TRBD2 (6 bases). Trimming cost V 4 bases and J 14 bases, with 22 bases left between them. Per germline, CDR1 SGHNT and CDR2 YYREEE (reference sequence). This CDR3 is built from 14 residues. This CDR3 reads CASSLGDFGRGEYF. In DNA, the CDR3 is TGTGCCAGCAGCCTGGGTGATTTCGGGAGAGGGGAGTACTTC.

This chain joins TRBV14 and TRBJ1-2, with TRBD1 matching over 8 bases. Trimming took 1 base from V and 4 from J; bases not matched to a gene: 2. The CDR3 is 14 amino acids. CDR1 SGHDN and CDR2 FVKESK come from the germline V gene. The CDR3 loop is CASSQGQGPYGYTF. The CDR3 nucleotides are TGTGCCAGCAGCCAAGGACAGGGGCCCTATGGCTACACCTTC.

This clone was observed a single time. The CDR3 is CASSSRTGPNEKLFF. CDR3 nucleotide sequence: TGTGCCAGCAGCTCCAGGACAGGACCTAATGAAAAACTGTTTTTT. V usage is TRBV11-1 and J usage is TRBJ1-4; 7 nucleotides agree with TRBD1. The CDR3 length is 15 residues. The V gene's germline CDR1 is SGHAT and CDR2 FQDESV (reference sequence). V dropped 4 bases and J dropped 3; count of bases not matched to a gene: 5.

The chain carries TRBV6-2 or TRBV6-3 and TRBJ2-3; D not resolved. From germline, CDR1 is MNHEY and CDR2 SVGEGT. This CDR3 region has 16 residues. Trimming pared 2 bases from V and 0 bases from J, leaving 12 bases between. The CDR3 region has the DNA TGTGCCAGCAGTTACCGAAGCGTCCCTAGCACAGATACGCAGTATTTT. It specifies CASSYRSVPSTDTQYF.

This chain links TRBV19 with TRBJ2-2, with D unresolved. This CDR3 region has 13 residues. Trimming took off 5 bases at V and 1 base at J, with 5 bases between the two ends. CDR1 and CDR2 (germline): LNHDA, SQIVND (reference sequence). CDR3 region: CASSGKNTGELFF. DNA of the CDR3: TGTGCCAGTAGTGGCAAGAACACCGGGGAGCTGTTTTTT.